This entry lists 31 T cell receptor beta chains sequenced from one sample in a study of T cells after yellow fever vaccination. TCRdb re-analysed the 5' RACE reads in MiXCR, keeping a single row per CDR3 protein. The sample has hundreds of thousands of distinct CDR3 sequences, 3% to 4.5% seen once. Sequencing was performed on PBMCs, taken on the day of the yellow fever booster vaccination. Receptors originate from a man aged 18 to 29 who received the YFV17D yellow fever vaccine.

The sample holds many counts of this clonotype. This rearrangement joins TRBV5-4 to TRBJ1-3, with a tentative D call TRBD1 (5 bases). The ends were cut back, 7 bases at V and 1 base at J, with 15 bases in the middle. Per the germline V gene, CDR1 is SGHNT and CDR2 is YYREEE (reference sequence). This CDR3 spans 15 amino acids. For the CDR3, the DNA is TGTGCCAGCGCCCGGCAGGGTGGGTCTGGAAACACCATATATTTT. Its protein product is CASARQGGSGNTIYF.

The chain couples TRBV6-5 to TRBJ2-5; D unresolved. Trimming cost V 5 bases and J 5 bases, with 27 bases left between them. The V gene's germline CDR1 is MNHEY and CDR2 SVGAGI. The CDR3 sequence is 18 residues long. This chain's CDR3 is CASSPISFATPIGETQYF. CDR3 nucleotide sequence: TGTGCCAGCAGTCCTATTTCATTCGCAACTCCGATTGGGGAGACCCAGTACTTC.

Many counts were recorded for this clonotype. The chain uses TRBV28 and TRBJ2-5, with 8 nucleotides matching TRBD2. CDR3 size: 14 residues. From germline, CDR1 is MDHEN and CDR2 SYDVKM. The V segment lost 1 base and the J segment 9 bases; nucleotides outside the gene matches: 7. CDR3 nucleotide sequence: TGTGCCAGCAGTTTATATAGCGGGGCAGGGGCCCAGTACTTC. This sequence encodes CASSLYSGAGAQYF.

The chain recombines TRBV5-5 with TRBJ2-7; 7 bases line up with TRBD1. The length of the CDR3 is 13 residues. Germline V gives CDR1 SGHKS, CDR2 YYEKEE (reference sequence). After removal of 5 bases from V and 6 bases from J, the junction contained 8 bases not matched to a gene. CDR3 sequence reads: CASRLTGFGEQYF. The CDR3 coding sequence is TGTGCCAGCAGATTGACAGGGTTTGGCGAGCAGTACTTC.

This chain joins TRBV7-6 and TRBJ2-5; 10 nucleotides align to TRBD2. Unmatched junction bases numbered 3, after V lost 5 bases and J lost 0 bases. Germline V gene lookup returns CDR1 SGHVS and CDR2 FNYEAQ. The length of the CDR3 is 15 residues. Here the CDR3 reads CASSRTSGYQETQYF. The CDR3 region has the DNA TGTGCCAGCAGCCGGACTAGCGGCTACCAAGAGACCCAGTACTTC.

This clonotype was observed at least ten times. This chain links TRBV29-1 with TRBJ2-5; 7 bases agree with TRBD1. The ends lost 7 bases at V and 5 bases at J; junction bases unmatched: 13. Germline CDR1 reads SQVTM; CDR2 reads ANQGSEA. This CDR3 has 14 amino acids. The CDR3 DNA sequence: TGCAGCGCTCAACGAGGGACAGAGTGGGAGACCCAGTACTTC. The encoded protein is CSAQRGTEWETQYF. The full variable domain, with the rest looked up from reference TRBV29-1 and TRBJ2-5, is SAVISQKPSRDICQRGTSLTIQCQVDSQVTMMFWYRQQPGQSLTLIATANQGSEATYESGFVIDKFPISRPNLTFSTLTVSNMSPEDSSIYLCSAQRGTEWETQYFGPGTRLLVL.

The V and J genes are TRBV30 and TRBJ2-1; the D gene is possibly TRBD2 (7 bases). Germline-derived CDR1 and CDR2 are GTSNPN and SVGIG (reference sequence). This CDR3 is 14 amino acids long. V lost 3 bases and J 4 bases, leaving 13 bases between the germline ends. The CDR3 protein is CAWRWGGRYNEQFF. For the CDR3, the DNA is TGTGCCTGGAGATGGGGGGGCAGGTACAATGAGCAGTTCTTC.

This clonotype was found many times. The chain has TRBV10-3 and TRBJ2-7; 7 bases are a match to TRBD1. CDR1 and CDR2 (germline): ENHRY, SYGVKD. This CDR3 is built from 13 residues. After removal of 4 bases from V and 6 bases from J, the junction contained 6 bases not matched to a gene. CDR3 residues: CAISGTGASEQYF. Here the CDR3 DNA reads TGTGCCATCAGTGGAACAGGGGCCTCCGAGCAGTACTTC.

This clonotype was seen more than once but under ten times. The J gene is TRBJ1-2, the V gene TRBV3-1; possibly TRBD1 for D (5 bases). Looked up from germline, CDR1 is LGHDT and CDR2 is YNNKEL (reference sequence). V dropped 4 bases and J dropped 2 bases, with 17 bases sitting between them. This CDR3 contains 16 residues. CDR3 coding DNA: TGTGCCAGCAGCCGTCCTTCTCAGGGAAGCAACTATGGCTACACCTTC. Protein sequence: CASSRPSQGSNYGYTF. The variable domain in full, completed from reference TRBV3-1 and TRBJ1-2, reads DTAVSQTPKYLVTQMGNDKSIKCEQNLGHDTMYWYKQDSKKFLKIMFSYNNKELIINETVPNRFSPKSPDKAHLNLHINSLELGDSAVYFCASSRPSQGSNYGYTFGSGTRLTVV.

Only a few counts were recorded for this clonotype. The chain has TRBV12-3 or TRBV12-4 and TRBJ2-1, with a tentative D call TRBD1 (5 bases). The CDR3 sequence is 14 residues long. V was cut by 0 bases and J by 6 bases, with 9 bases left in between. The DNA of the CDR3 is TGTGCCAGCAGTTTAGCGGACATAAGCAATGAGCAGTTCTTC. Protein: CASSLADISNEQFF.

This clonotype was picked up many times. J is TRBJ2-2 and V is TRBV5-1; D is perhaps TRBD1 (5 bases). Germline V gene data show CDR1 as SGHRS and CDR2 as YFSETQ. This CDR3 region has 16 residues. The V gene lost 2 bases and the J gene lost 1 base, with 12 bases spanning the gap. As DNA, the CDR3 is TGCGCCAGCAGCTTTTATGGACACCTGAACACCGGGGAGCTGTTTTTT. Translated, it gives CASSFYGHLNTGELFF.

The rearrangement links TRBV7-9 to TRBJ2-1; 8 bases are a match to TRBD1. The CDR3 extends over 16 amino acids. Germline CDR1 SEHNR, CDR2 FQNEAQ (reference sequence). V was pared by 3 bases and J by 4 bases, with 8 bases of the junction left unmatched. The CDR3 loop is CASSLVGRGLYNEQFF. CDR3 DNA: TGTGCCAGCAGCTTGGTGGGCAGGGGGCTTTACAATGAGCAGTTCTTC.

This clonotype came up many times. The V and J genes are TRBV4-3 and TRBJ2-7; D possibly matches TRBD1 or TRBD2 (5 bases each). From germline, CDR1 is LGHNA and CDR2 YSLEER. The V and J ends lost 7 bases and 3 bases respectively, with 19 bases between them. This CDR3 spans 15 amino acids. CDR3 coding DNA: TGCGCCAGCAAAGCCGGGGACCGAGGATTCTACGAGCAGTACGTC. Amino acids: CASKAGDRGFYEQYV.

The chain employs TRBV6-2 or TRBV6-3 and TRBJ1-5, with 9 bases identical to TRBD1. CDR1 and CDR2 (germline): MNHEY, SVGEGT. This CDR3 has 13 amino acids. Trimming at V came to 11 bases and at J to 5 bases, leaving 7 bases not matched to a gene. For the CDR3, the DNA is TGTGCCGGATCCGGGACAGGGCATCAGCCCCAGCATTTT. Encoded protein: CAGSGTGHQPQHF.

This clonotype was counted many times. The chain has TRBV6-5 and TRBJ1-2, with 7 bases fitting TRBD1. CDR1 is MNHEY and CDR2 is SVGAGI in the germline V gene. There are 14 residues in the CDR3. The V gene end was trimmed by 8 bases and the J gene end by 0 bases; junction bases not matched to a gene: 6. CDR3 residues: CASGRDRANYGYTF. CDR3 nucleotides: TGTGCCAGCGGCCGGGACAGAGCTAACTATGGCTACACCTTC.

This clonotype was seen a handful of times. V usage is TRBV7-6 and J usage is TRBJ1-2, with TRBD1 identical over 9 bases. Germline V gene lookup returns CDR1 SGHVS and CDR2 FNYEAQ. This CDR3 has 15 amino acids. V dropped 5 bases and J dropped 6; count of bases not matched to a gene: 10. CDR3 loop: CASSPPGTGPHGYTF. In DNA form, the CDR3 reads TGTGCCAGCAGCCCCCCCGGGACAGGGCCCCATGGCTACACCTTC.

This chain uses TRBV5-6 with TRBJ1-1; 8 nucleotides align to TRBD1. Germline lookup yields CDR1 SGHDT and CDR2 YYEEEE. Trimming at V came to 0 bases and at J to 1 base, leaving 2 bases not matched to a gene. The CDR3 loop spans 15 amino acids. Written as DNA, the CDR3 is TGTGCCAGCAGCTTGGTCGACAGGGGGAACACTGAAGCTTTCTTT. It specifies CASSLVDRGNTEAFF.

This clonotype was observed at least ten times. J is TRBJ2-1 and V is TRBV5-1; weak D call: TRBD2 (5 bases). Trimming took 6 bases from V and 7 from J, leaving 20 bases between them. The CDR3 extends over 15 amino acids. Germline CDR1 SGHRS, CDR2 YFSETQ. The CDR3 here is CASNSGIFGGNEQFF. The DNA of the CDR3 is TGCGCCAGCAACTCCGGGATCTTCGGTGGTAATGAGCAGTTCTTC.

The CDR3 loop is CASSLSFDRVLHGYTF. The CDR3 nucleotides are TGTGCCAGCAGTTTATCTTTCGACAGGGTCCTTCACGGCTACACCTTC. This chain links TRBV27 with TRBJ1-2, with 7 nucleotides matching TRBD1. The CDR3 is 16 residues long. Losses at the gene ends were 0 bases for V and 8 bases for J; bases not matched to a gene: 12. CDR1 MNHEY and CDR2 SMNVEV come from the germline V gene (reference sequence).

The CDR3 loop is CASSFRAATTNEKLFF. The CDR3 DNA is TGTGCCAGCAGCTTTAGGGCCGCTACAACTAATGAAAAACTGTTTTTT. The rearrangement joins TRBV7-2 to TRBJ1-4, with D unresolved. The CDR3 length is 16 residues. V lost 3 bases to trimming and J lost 0 bases, with 11 bases between them. The germline V gene has CDR1 SGHTA and CDR2 FQGNSA.

This clonotype was detected ten times or more. The chain carries TRBV6-1 and TRBJ1-2, with TRBD1 matching 7 bases. The CDR3 consists of 16 residues. With 5 bases clipped from V and 7 bases from J, the junction kept 16 bases outside the gene matches. CDR1 is MNHNS and CDR2 is SASEGT in the germline V gene. The chain's CDR3 is CASSLAQGVVFGGYTF. In DNA form, the CDR3 reads TGTGCCAGCAGTCTGGCGCAGGGGGTAGTCTTTGGTGGCTACACCTTC.

This clonotype was detected many times. The chain combines TRBV7-6 with TRBJ2-3; TRBD2 agrees at 11 bases. V trimming: 3 bases; J trimming: 6 bases; junction bases outside the gene matches: 8. From germline, CDR1 is SGHVS and CDR2 FNYEAQ. The CDR3 runs 16 residues. CDR3 residues: CASSFATSGGYDTQYF. CDR3 bases: TGTGCCAGCAGCTTTGCTACTAGCGGGGGTTATGATACGCAGTATTTT.

This clonotype was counted a few times. The gene calls are TRBV20-1 and TRBJ2-1; 10 nucleotides line up with TRBD2. J gave up 4 bases and V 2 bases, and 5 bases lay outside the gene matches. From germline, CDR1 is DFQATT and CDR2 SNEGSKA (reference sequence). The CDR3 runs to 15 residues. CDR3 nucleotide sequence: TGCAGTGCTAGAAAGCGGGGGGGCCCGTACAATGAGCAGTTCTTC. Translating gives CSARKRGGPYNEQFF.

This clonotype was found many times. The gene calls are TRBV12-3 or TRBV12-4 and TRBJ2-7; TRBD1 agrees at 10 bases. The ends lost 3 bases at V and 9 bases at J; junction bases unmatched: 5. CDR3 length: 13 residues. This CDR3 reads CASSFRDRGVQYF. CDR3 coding DNA: TGTGCCAGCAGTTTTAGGGACAGGGGAGTGCAGTACTTC.

This clonotype was found many times. The chain is built from TRBV21-1 and TRBJ1-2. TRBV21-1 is termed a pseudogene. The CDR3 extends over 15 amino acids. This CDR3 reads CASSKALMTNYGYTF. CDR3 sequence (DNA): TGTGCCAGCAGCAAAGCGCTGATGACAAACTATGGCTACACCTTC.

This clonotype has a count of ten or more. The chain combines TRBV29-1 with TRBJ2-3, with D perhaps TRBD2 (7 bases). V lost 6 bases and J lost 2, with 18 bases in between. The CDR3 totals 15 residues. Germline CDR1 reads SQVTM; CDR2 reads ANQGSEA. The CDR3 sequence is CSVTHTGGPTDTQYF. The CDR3 DNA is TGCAGCGTGACTCATACGGGGGGCCCCACAGATACGCAGTATTTT.

This clonotype occurred a few times. The chain links TRBV7-2 to TRBJ2-3; possible D gene TRBD2, 7 bases. The V end lost 4 bases, the J end lost 4 bases, and 18 bases lay between the germline ends. The germline V gene encodes CDR1 SGHTA and CDR2 FQGNSA. The CDR3 extends over 16 amino acids. The CDR3 DNA sequence: TGTGCCAGCAGCTCCTCTCTCGCGGGGGCAGCAGATACGCAGTATTTT. Protein product: CASSSSLAGAADTQYF.

V and J are TRBV19 and TRBJ2-1, with D unresolved. This CDR3 comprises 17 residues. CDR1 LNHDA and CDR2 SQIVND come from the germline V gene (reference sequence). Trimming removed 3 bases from V and 0 bases from J, with 15 bases in between. CDR3 in amino acids: CASSIEVTHSSYNEQFF. CDR3 DNA sequence: TGTGCCAGTAGTATTGAGGTGACACATAGCTCCTACAATGAGCAGTTCTTC. The entire variable domain, with the rest obtained from reference TRBV19 and TRBJ2-1, is as follows: DGGITQSPKYLFRKEGQNVTLSCEQNLNHDAMYWYRQDPGQGLRLIYYSQIVNDFQKGDIAEGYSVSREKKESFPLTVTSAQKNPTAFYLCASSIEVTHSSYNEQFFGPGTRLTVL.

This clonotype has ten or more counts. V usage is TRBV2 and J usage is TRBJ1-5, with TRBD1 as a possible D gene (5 bases). This CDR3 has 15 residues. Germline assignment: CDR1 SNHLY and CDR2 FYNNEI. The V gene lost 6 bases and the J gene lost 2 bases, with 14 bases spanning the gap. In DNA form, the CDR3 reads TGTGCCAGCAGCGTGGCCCTCAGGGGCAATCAGCCCCAGCATTTT. Its translation is CASSVALRGNQPQHF. Using reference TRBV2 and TRBJ1-5 for the parts outside the CDR3, the full variable domain is EPEVTQTPSHQVTQMGQEVILRCVPISNHLYFYWYRQILGQKVEFLVSFYNNEISEKSEIFDDQFSVERPDGSNFTLKIRSTKLEDSAMYFCASSVALRGNQPQHFGDGTRLSIL.

This clonotype was counted many times. The CDR3 loop reads CASSPGTGGTEAFF. The CDR3 DNA sequence: TGCGCCAGCAGCCCTGGGACAGGGGGAACTGAAGCTTTCTTT. This chain uses TRBV5-1 with TRBJ1-1, with 11 bases fitting TRBD1. Germline values: CDR1 SGHRS, CDR2 YFSETQ. V lost 4 bases, J lost 5 bases, and 4 bases stayed unmatched. The CDR3 extends over 14 amino acids.

This clonotype came up many times. The rearrangement links TRBV12-3 or TRBV12-4 to TRBJ2-3; 10 bases align to TRBD1. J was trimmed by 1 base and V by 6 bases; bases with no gene match: 7. The CDR3 is 16 amino acids. The CDR3, as DNA: TGTGCCAGCAGCCCGGGGGGGACAGGGGGCACAGATACGCAGTATTTT. Translation: CASSPGGTGGTDTQYF.